This T cell receptor (beta chain) was sequenced in a study of T cells in Graves' hyperthyroidism and ophthalmopathy. Study results and limitations: Researchers report that a 13 V-J model separated ophthalmopathy from stable hyperthyroidism. Blood held most thyroid clonotypes expanded above 0.001 frequency. Ophthalmopathy, which appeared later, was predicted by the model a median approximately 6 months before onset.

Per the germline V gene, CDR1 is SGHRS and CDR2 is YFSETQ. The CDR3 length is 14 residues. The V segment lost 4 bases and the J segment 8 bases; nucleotides outside the gene matches: 8. This clonotype was found a few times. Antigen specificity is unknown. Diagnoses were made from clinical symptoms, serum measures (thyroxine and TRAb), thyroid ultrasound and orbital computed tomography. TCR beta CDR3 sequences were amplified from RNA transcripts. HTBI primers were used for first-round RT-PCR of the TCR CDR3. TCRdb analysed the multiplex PCR reads with MiXCR anew, one entry per CDR3 protein. Here the sample spans approximately 380,000 distinct CDR3 sequences, roughly 13% being singletons.

The sequence was obtained from a man aged 50-59 years with Graves' ophthalmopathy. Specimen: blood. V is TRBV5-1 and J is TRBJ2-1; 8 bases line up with TRBD2. As DNA, the CDR3 is TGCGCCAGCAGCGTTCGAGCGGGAGTCGATGAGCAGTTCTTC. Its protein is CASSVRAGVDEQFF.